This TCR beta chain was sequenced for a study of blood T cells in healthy people across ages. For the study at large: When template switching was applied, about one barcoded beta molecule was captured per two T cells.

The sample providers were healthy Caucasian people from Russia, aged about 6 to 100. Germline CDR1 is PRHDT and CDR2 is FYEKMQ (reference sequence). The CDR3 is 21 amino acids. With 4 bases clipped from V and 0 bases from J, the junction kept 16 bases outside the gene matches. Primed by a sample-barcoded 5' primer and a J-beta primer mix, a second PCR proceeded for about 6 to 11 cycles. TCRdb fed the 5' RACE reads into MiXCR, producing one record per CDR3 protein. The sample has some 1.8 million distinct CDR3 sequences, roughly 43% seen once. Remarks on this clonotype: Its antigen is as yet unknown.

Regarding the study as a whole: In older individuals, TCR beta diversity per million T cells was lower, falling roughly linearly with age. Higher diversity, along with more naive CD4+ cells, distinguished long-lived donors from aged donors.

The TCR sequence derives from a human donor in good health. Sequencing used blood. This chain links TRBV13 with TRBJ2-6, with 9 bases fitting TRBD1. The CDR3 here is CASSSTSIGTGLGSGANVLTF. As DNA, the CDR3 is TGTGCCAGCAGCTCGACATCAATCGGGACAGGGCTTGGCTCTGGGGCCAACGTCCTGACTTTC.